This T cell receptor beta chain was observed in a study of shared clonotypes between healthy human individuals. About the study: CD8 memory received one plate per donor, CD8 naive two, CD4 memory three and CD4 naive three. Study-level points and caveats: Generally, naive subsets came out with larger estimated richness than memory subsets.

Concerning this clone: Its antigen remains unknown.

Per the germline V gene, CDR1 is SGHNT and CDR2 is YYREEE (reference sequence). The junction had 7 bases not matched to a gene; V was cut back by 0 bases and J by 5 bases. The CDR3 extends over 15 amino acids. Evenly divided among several immunoSEQ plates was the genomic DNA of each subset. The table came from immunoSEQ multiplex PCR; TCRdb's copy has only in-frame clones and leaves some out. The sample gives just under 350,000 clones, over 70% of which show up once; more than 9% is in the top ten. This clonotype was sampled from a man aged 30-40 years in good health. The V call is TRBV5-4, the J call TRBJ2-5; 7 nucleotides line up with TRBD1. Input material: memory CD4+ T cells sorted from blood. As for subset: CD45RA-negative fraction. CDR3 nucleotides: TGTGCCAGCAGCTTGGGGGGACAGCGGTCGGAGACCCAGTACTTC. Its translation is CASSLGGQRSETQYF. Drawing the rest from reference TRBV5-4 and TRBJ2-5, the complete variable domain is ETGVTQSPTHLIKTRGQQVTLRCSSQSGHNTVSWYQQALGQGPQFIFQYYREEENGRGNFPPRFSGLQFPNYSSELNVNALELDDSALYLCASSLGGQRSETQYFGPGTRLLVL.